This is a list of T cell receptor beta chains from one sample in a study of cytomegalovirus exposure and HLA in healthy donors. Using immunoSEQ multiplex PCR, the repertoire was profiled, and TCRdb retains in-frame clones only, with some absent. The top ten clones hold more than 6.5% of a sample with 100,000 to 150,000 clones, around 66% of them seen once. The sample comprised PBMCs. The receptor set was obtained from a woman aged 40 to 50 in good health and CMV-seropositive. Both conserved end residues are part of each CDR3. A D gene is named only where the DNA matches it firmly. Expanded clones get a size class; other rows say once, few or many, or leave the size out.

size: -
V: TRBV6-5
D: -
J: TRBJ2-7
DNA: TGTGCCAGCAGGACCCTCGACAGCTACGAGCAGTACTTC
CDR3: CASRTLDSYEQYF

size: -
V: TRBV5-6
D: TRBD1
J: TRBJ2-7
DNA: TGTGCCAGCAGCTTGGTGGGGACAGGGGGCGCGAACTTCTACGAGCAGTACTTC
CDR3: CASSLVGTGGANFYEQYF

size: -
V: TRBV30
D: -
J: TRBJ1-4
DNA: TGTGCCTGGAGTTGGGGCAGCGTTAATGAAAAACTGTTTTTT
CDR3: CAWSWGSVNEKLFF

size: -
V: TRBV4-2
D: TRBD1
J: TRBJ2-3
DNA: TGTGCCAGCAGCCAGGGACAGGTCACAGATACGCAGTATTTT
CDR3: CASSQGQVTDTQYF

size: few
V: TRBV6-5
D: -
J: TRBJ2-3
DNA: TGTGCCAGCAGGTCCTTTGCAGATACGCAGTATTTT
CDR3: CASRSFADTQYF

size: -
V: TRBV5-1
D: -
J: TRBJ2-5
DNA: TGCGCCAGCAGCTTGGCCGAAGAGACCCAGTACTTC
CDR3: CASSLAEETQYF

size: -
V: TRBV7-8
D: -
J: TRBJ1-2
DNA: TGTGCCAGCAGCTTAGGGGGGGTGGGAAGGAACTATGGCTACACCTTC
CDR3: CASSLGGVGRNYGYTF

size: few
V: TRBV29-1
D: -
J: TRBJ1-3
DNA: TGCAGCATCGGACAGAGCTCTGGAAACACCATATATTTT
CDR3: CSIGQSSGNTIYF

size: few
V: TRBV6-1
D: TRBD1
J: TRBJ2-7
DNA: TGTGCATCCCGGGACAGATACTACGAGCAGTACTTC
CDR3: CASRDRYYEQYF

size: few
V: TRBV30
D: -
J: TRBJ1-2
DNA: TGTGCCTTCTATAGACAGACAACTAACTATGGCTACACCTTC
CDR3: CAFYRQTTNYGYTF

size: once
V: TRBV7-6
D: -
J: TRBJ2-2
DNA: TGTGCCAGCAGCCAACTAGGAGGGATTACCGGGGAGCTGTTTTTT
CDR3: CASSQLGGITGELFF

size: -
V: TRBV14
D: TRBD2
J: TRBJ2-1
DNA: TGTGCCAGCAGCGGGCTAGCGGGAGTACATGAGCAGTTCTTC
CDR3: CASSGLAGVHEQFF

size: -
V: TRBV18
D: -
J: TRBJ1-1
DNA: TGTGCCAGCTCACCACTTGGAGGGAACACTGAAGCTTTCTTT
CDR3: CASSPLGGNTEAFF

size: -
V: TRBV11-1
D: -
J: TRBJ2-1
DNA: TGTGCCAGCAGCATACTAGTAAATGAGCAGTTCTTC
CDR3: CASSILVNEQFF

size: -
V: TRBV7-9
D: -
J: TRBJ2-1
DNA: TGTGCCAGCAGTCGACTAGTGTCCAATGAGCAGTTCTTC
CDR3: CASSRLVSNEQFF

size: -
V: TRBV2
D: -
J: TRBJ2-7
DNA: TGCGCCAGCAGCGATACAGGGTCGTACGAGCAGTACTTC
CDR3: CASSDTGSYEQYF

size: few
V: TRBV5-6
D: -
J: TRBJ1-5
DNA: TGTGCCAGCAGCTTGGCGCGTAGGGGTCAGCCCCAGCATTTT
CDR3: CASSLARRGQPQHF

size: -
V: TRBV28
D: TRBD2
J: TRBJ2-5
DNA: TGTGCCAGCAGTTTATTCTGGCTAGCGGGGGGGCCGGGGAGAGAGACCCAGTACTTC
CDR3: CASSLFWLAGGPGRETQYF